Given below is one TCR beta chain in context. Data came from immunoSEQ multiplex PCR; TCRdb stores just in-frame clones and leaves some out. The profile shows some 1.4 million clones, over 95% of them singletons. The data originate from a study of shared clonotypes between healthy human individuals. The germline V and J ends were trimmed by 6 bases and 6 bases, with 17 bases remaining between them. Per the germline V gene, CDR1 is MNHEY and CDR2 is SMNVEV (reference sequence). This CDR3 is 15 amino acids long. The V call is TRBV27, the J call TRBJ2-2; perhaps TRBD1 as D (6 bases). This sequence was found in a man aged 30 to 45 in good health. The material sequenced was naive CD4+ T cells sorted from blood. Subset reported: CD45RA+ positively selected. In DNA, the CDR3 is TGTGCCAGCAGAAGACGACAGGTAGAGGCCGGGGAGCTGTTTTTT. Translated: CASRRRQVEAGELFF.